This T cell receptor (beta chain) was found in a study of blood T cell repertoires in COVID-19. Looking at the study overall: Sample material is recorded as cDNA or gDNA derived from T cells, B-cell-depleted T cells, or PBMCs.

The authors' processing: Quantification of nucleated cells was approximated via reference gene primer amplification. Measured with immunoSEQ multiplex PCR; TCRdb has only the in-frame clones, and not every one. That table furnishes V, J and clone size, whereas the DNA furnished D and trimming. The table records fewer than 350,000 clones, around nine tenths of them present only once. This sequence was found in a man aged 35-49 years with acute or convalescent COVID-19. Sample: peripheral blood.

The CDR3 region is CASSILFGQGTFGLFF. DNA of the CDR3: TGTGCCAGTAGTATACTCTTCGGACAGGGTACTTTTGGGCTGTTTTTT. The chain carries TRBV19 and TRBJ2-2; 8 bases line up with TRBD1. The V gene's germline CDR1 is LNHDA and CDR2 SQIVND (reference sequence). This CDR3 comprises 16 residues. V trimming: 2 bases; J trimming: 13 bases; junction bases outside the gene matches: 15.